The present T cell receptor beta chain was sequenced within a study of blood T cell repertoires in COVID-19. The wider study: The samples span acute and convalescent COVID-19 from the United States, Italy and Spain. Sample material is recorded as cDNA or gDNA derived from T cells, B-cell-depleted T cells, or PBMCs.

Germline values: CDR1 LGHDT, CDR2 YNNKEL (reference sequence). J gave up 9 bases and V 4 bases, and 4 bases lay outside the gene matches. The CDR3 is 14 residues long. How the authors handled the data: Cell counts per sample came from amplifying reference gene primers. Sequencing was performed with immunoSEQ multiplex PCR; in TCRdb, only in-frame clones are kept and a portion is missing. That table is the source of V, J and clone size, and D and trimming were worked out from the DNA. Of about 250,000 clones in the sample, roughly 86% were seen once. Sequenced input: peripheral blood. The chain uses TRBV3-1 (or the pseudogene TRBV3-2) and TRBJ1-6, with 9 bases aligning to TRBD1. The clonotype comes from an older woman who had recovered from COVID-19. CDR3 nucleotide sequence: TGTGCCAGCAGCCTAGGACAGGGGACTTCACCCCTCCACTTT. Amino acids: CASSLGQGTSPLHF.